The sequence of this TCR beta chain was determined in a study of T cell clones after liver transplantation. Study-wide background: At least one year of complete immunosuppression withdrawal without enzymes over twice normal defined tolerance. Broader study findings: Compared with third party-reactive sequences, donor-reactive ones declined more, independent of withdrawal success. In two subjects, few donor cells limited the measurable donor-reactive repertoire. Small, mixed patient groups and varying post-transplant times limit these conclusions.

On this clone: Its matching antigen is unknown.

The CDR3 runs to 17 residues. V was pared by 2 bases and J by 6 bases, with 9 bases of the junction left unmatched. From germline, CDR1 is MNHNS and CDR2 SASEGT. Some clones are missing from TCRdb's copy, which holds only in-frame ones; the method was immunoSEQ multiplex PCR. The repertoire includes about 33,000 clones, 90% to 95% of them detected once, and around 26% sits in the top ten. The source of this sequence is a human patient who received a liver transplant. Some T cells may arise from the graft donor. Sequenced here: CD8+ T cells from blood, sampled 12 months after liver transplant. The chain employs TRBV6-1 and TRBJ2-3; TRBD1 matches at 12 bases. This CDR3 reads CASSERKGTGGFDTQYF. The CDR3 DNA reads as TGTGCCAGCAGTGAAAGGAAGGGGACAGGGGGCTTCGATACGCAGTATTTT.